This is a list of T cell receptor beta chains from one sample in a study of cytomegalovirus exposure and HLA in healthy donors. The protocol was immunoSEQ multiplex PCR, while the TCRdb copy is restricted to in-frame clones and leaves out a portion. The sample lists roughly 100,000 clones; about 80% were seen once. Sequenced: PBMCs. These receptors were taken from a woman between 40 and 55 years old in good health and CMV-seronegative. Each CDR3 is given with its conserved first and last residue. A D gene is named only where the DNA matches it firmly. For some rows the clone size is stated as once, few or many, or as a class when expanded; others skip it.

cdr3_length | j_call | clone_size | v_call | d_call | cdr3_nt | cdr3_aa
13 | TRBJ2-7 | few | TRBV2 | TRBD2 | TGTGCCAGCAGTGCCAGCGGGAGAGGGGAGCAGTACTTC | CASSASGRGEQYF
16 | TRBJ1-1 | - | TRBV7-9 | TRBD1 | TGTGCCAGCAGCTCGACCGGGACAGGGGGGGATGATGAAGCTTTCTTT | CASSSTGTGGDDEAFF
16 | TRBJ1-4 | - | TRBV9 | - | TGTGCCAGCAGCCGGGGATTAACGGTGGGTTACGAAAAACTGTTTTTT | CASSRGLTVGYEKLFF
16 | TRBJ1-2 | - | TRBV11-2 | - | TGTGCCAGCAGCCCAAGTGCAACAGGAGAAATCTATGGCTACACCTTC | CASSPSATGEIYGYTF
14 | TRBJ2-5 | - | TRBV14 | TRBD1 | TGTGCCAGCAGCCACTACAGGGGCCAAGAGACCCAGTACTTC | CASSHYRGQETQYF
15 | TRBJ2-7 | few | TRBV4-3 | TRBD2 | TGCGCCAGCAGCCAGGCGGGAGTAATCGGGTACGAGCAGTACTTC | CASSQAGVIGYEQYF
15 | TRBJ1-2 | - | TRBV6-1 | TRBD1 | TGTGCCAGCAAGGGGACAGGGGGCGCGCGCTATGGCTACACCTTC | CASKGTGGARYGYTF
17 | TRBJ1-4 | - | TRBV28 | - | TGTGCCAGCAGTTTTAGCCAGGGTCAATTGGAAATTGAAAAACTGTTTTTT | CASSFSQGQLEIEKLFF
12 | TRBJ2-7 | few | TRBV11-1 | - | TGTGCCAGCAGCTTCGGGGGAAGCGAGCAGTACTTC | CASSFGGSEQYF
15 | TRBJ2-1 | - | TRBV7-9 | TRBD2 | TGTGCCAGCAGCCCACTAGCGGGTCACTACAATGAGCAGTTCTTC | CASSPLAGHYNEQFF
14 | TRBJ1-1 | - | TRBV5-1 | - | TGCGCCAGCAGCTTACAACAGGGAAACACTGAAGCTTTCTTT | CASSLQQGNTEAFF
14 | TRBJ2-7 | - | TRBV30 | TRBD1 | TGTGCCTGGAGTAGACAGGGGCTCTCCTACGAGCAGTACTTC | CAWSRQGLSYEQYF
15 | TRBJ2-2 | few | TRBV2 | TRBD2 | TGTGCCAGCAGCCTGACTAGCGTCAACACCGGGGAGCTGTTTTTT | CASSLTSVNTGELFF
12 | TRBJ2-2 | - | TRBV21-1 | - | TGTGCCAGCACAGGGGTTGGCGGGGAGCTGTTTTTT | CASTGVGGELFF
19 | TRBJ2-1 | - | TRBV19 | TRBD2 | TGTGCCAGTAATCCGGGACTAGCGGGAGGTTTTAGCTCCTACAATGAGCAGTTCTTC | CASNPGLAGGFSSYNEQFF
14 | TRBJ1-4 | - | TRBV18 | TRBD1 | TGTGCCAGCTCACCACCATCTGGACAGGGGAAACTGTTTTTT | CASSPPSGQGKLFF
14 | TRBJ1-2 | - | TRBV28 | - | TGTGCCAGCCGAGGAGTAGGAAGCGCCTATGGCTACACCTTC | CASRGVGSAYGYTF
14 | TRBJ2-7 | - | TRBV4-3 | - | TGCGCCAGCAGCCAAGATGTACTGTCCTACGAGCAGTACTTC | CASSQDVLSYEQYF
16 | TRBJ2-2 | - | TRBV6-6 | TRBD2 | TGTGCCAGCAGCCGGGGGGGGGCGACGGACACCGGGGAGCTGTTTTTT | CASSRGGATDTGELFF
12 | TRBJ2-7 | - | TRBV7-9 | - | TGTGCCATTACGACAGTGATCTACGAGCAGTACTTC | CAITTVIYEQYF
14 | TRBJ2-7 | - | TRBV10-3 | TRBD1 | TGTGCCATCAGGAAAACCGGGACAGCCTACGAGCAGTACTTC | CAIRKTGTAYEQYF
15 | TRBJ1-2 | - | TRBV7-9 | - | TGTGCCAGCACCCGCGTCGGGAGCTTCGACTATGGCTACACCTTC | CASTRVGSFDYGYTF
18 | TRBJ2-3 | few | TRBV9 | TRBD2 | TGTGCCAGCAGCATCGCCACGTCTAGCGGGGTTAGCACAGATACGCAGTATTTT | CASSIATSSGVSTDTQYF
13 | TRBJ2-3 | - | TRBV7-8 | - | TGTGCCAGCAGCTTAGGGCGGCCCGATACGCAGTATTTT | CASSLGRPDTQYF
15 | TRBJ2-3 | - | TRBV28 | TRBD1 | TGTGCCAGCAGACCCACAGGGGGCCGCACAGATACGCAGTATTTT | CASRPTGGRTDTQYF
18 | TRBJ1-5 | - | TRBV28 | - | TGTGCCAGCAGTTCCCCACGCATCAGTCAGGGTGTCAGCCAGCCCCAGCATTTT | CASSSPRISQGVSQPQHF
15 | TRBJ1-1 | few | TRBV11-2 | - | TGTGCCAGCAGCTGGGCGGGGTTGCCGAACACTGAAGCTTTCTTT | CASSWAGLPNTEAFF
13 | TRBJ2-1 | - | TRBV9 | - | TGTGCCAGCAGCGTAGCAGGGTACAATGAGCAGTTCTTC | CASSVAGYNEQFF
17 | TRBJ2-3 | few | TRBV5-4 | TRBD2 | TGTGCCAGCAGCTTGAAACTAGCGGGGGCTAGCACAGATACGCAGTATTTT | CASSLKLAGASTDTQYF
16 | TRBJ2-3 | - | TRBV7-9 | TRBD2 | TGTGCCAGCAGCTCCGGGACTAGCGGAGGAACAGATACGCAGTATTTT | CASSSGTSGGTDTQYF
15 | TRBJ1-6 | - | TRBV28 | - | TGTGCCAGCAGGGGGACACCCCTTGATAATTCACCCCTCCACTTT | CASRGTPLDNSPLHF
13 | TRBJ2-7 | - | TRBV19 | - | TGTGCCAGTAGTTCGTGGCCCTCCGACGAGCAGTACTTC | CASSSWPSDEQYF
14 | TRBJ2-7 | - | TRBV6-1 | - | TGTGCCAGCAGCCATAGGACAATTGTAGACGAGCAGTACTTC | CASSHRTIVDEQYF
16 | TRBJ2-1 | - | TRBV7-2 | TRBD2 | TGTGCCAGCAGCCGTCAAGCGGGAGGGCCTCGGAATGAGCAGTTCTTC | CASSRQAGGPRNEQFF
17 | TRBJ2-3 | few | TRBV4-1 | TRBD2 | TGCGCCAGCAGCCAAATACTAGCGCGAGAAAGCACAGATACGCAGTATTTT | CASSQILARESTDTQYF
15 | TRBJ1-1 | - | TRBV5-5 | TRBD1 | TGTGCCAGCAGCACCCGGACAGGGGGCCTTCCACGAGCTTTCTTT | CASSTRTGGLPRAFF
17 | TRBJ2-7 | - | TRBV5-4 | TRBD2 | TGTGCCAGCAGCTTCGTAGCGGGAGGCCTTGGCTCCTACGAGCAGTACTTC | CASSFVAGGLGSYEQYF